Presented here are 9 T cell receptor beta chains from one specimen sequenced in a study of CD8+ T cells in alopecia areata. RNA was isolated and reverse transcribed to cDNA, the sequencing template. The repertoire was sequenced with immunoSEQ multiplex PCR; TCRdb's copy has only in-frame clones and lacks some. The table has around 190,000 clones, 45% to 70% seen once; the top ten hold approximately 4.9%. Sequenced: CD8+ T cells sorted from blood. These receptors all stem from a human donor in good health.

With respect to this clone: Within the sample, other DNA sequences also encode this same CDR3. This chain uses TRBV4-1 with TRBJ1-5; D remains unclear. V dropped 4 bases and J dropped 4 bases, with 8 bases sitting between them. The germline V gene has CDR1 MGHRA and CDR2 YSYEKL. The CDR3 sequence is 13 residues long. The CDR3 region is CASSPTGNQPQHF. The DNA for the CDR3 is TGCGCCAGCAGCCCCACTGGGAATCAGCCCCAGCATTTT.

The genes are TRBV9 and TRBJ1-4; TRBD1 agrees at 7 bases. With V trimmed by 3 bases and J by 12 bases, 8 bases remained unmatched. Germline CDR1 reads SGDLS; CDR2 reads YYNGEE. The CDR3 sequence is 13 residues long. This CDR3 is CASSAGSQGELFF. The CDR3 bases are TGTGCCAGCAGCGCCGGGTCTCAGGGGGAACTGTTTTTT.

In this sample, this clone turned up once. The V gene is TRBV5-6, the J gene TRBJ1-2, with unresolved D. V gave up 7 bases and J gave up 5 bases, with 15 bases separating them. This CDR3 region has 13 residues. Per the germline V gene, CDR1 is SGHDT and CDR2 is YYEEEE. The CDR3 DNA reads as TGTGCCAGCGGACTCCGGCACACATATGGCTACACCTTC. Its translation: CASGLRHTYGYTF.

CDR3 sequence: CASRPVRDEQFF. CDR3 coding DNA: TGTGCCAGCAGGCCCGTGCGTGATGAGCAGTTCTTC. This chain joins TRBV2 and TRBJ2-1; the D is unclear. The CDR3 contains 12 residues. The V end lost 6 bases, the J end lost 8 bases, and 11 bases lay between the germline ends. CDR1 and CDR2 from the germline V gene are SNHLY and FYNNEI.

The rearrangement uses TRBV5-6 and TRBJ2-7; D remains ambiguous. Germline values: CDR1 SGHDT, CDR2 YYEEEE. With 4 bases removed from V and 2 bases from J, the gap between germline ends came to 16 bases. The CDR3 is made up of 15 amino acids. The CDR3 reads CASSPGSIGAYEQYF. The CDR3 bases are TGTGCCAGCAGCCCCGGGTCCATTGGGGCCTACGAGCAGTACTTC.

In this sample, this clone turned up a few times. V is TRBV4-1 and J is TRBJ2-7; D is uncertain. This CDR3 contains 14 residues. Germline V gives CDR1 MGHRA, CDR2 YSYEKL. With 1 base removed from V and 1 base from J, the gap between germline ends came to 8 bases. CDR3 residues: CASSQVSSSYEQYF. CDR3 in DNA: TGCGCCAGCAGCCAAGTTAGCAGTTCCTACGAGCAGTACTTC.

The chain has TRBV29-1 and TRBJ2-7; D possibly corresponds to TRBD1 (5 bases). Germline loops: CDR1 SQVTM, CDR2 ANQGSEA. Trimming pared 3 bases from V and 2 bases from J, leaving 8 bases between. The CDR3 is made up of 12 amino acids. For the CDR3, the DNA is TGCAGCGTTGATGACAGCACCTACGAGCAGTACTTC. Protein product: CSVDDSTYEQYF.

The chain uses TRBV27 and TRBJ1-1; D remains unclear. Germline CDR1 is MNHEY and CDR2 is SMNVEV (reference sequence). V was pared by 2 bases and J by 1 base, with 8 bases between. The CDR3 runs 14 residues. CDR3 nucleotide sequence: TGTGCCAGCAGTTTAAATACGGGGAACACTGAAGCTTTCTTT. Protein: CASSLNTGNTEAFF.

This chain links TRBV4-1 with TRBJ2-2; TRBD1 matches 10 bases. Per germline, CDR1 MGHRA and CDR2 YSYEKL. The CDR3 sequence is 16 residues long. V was clipped by 3 bases and J by 1 base; unmatched bases: 2. CDR3 residues: CASSQTGGKNTGELFF. In nucleotides, the CDR3 is TGCGCCAGCAGCCAGACAGGGGGCAAGAACACCGGGGAGCTGTTTTTT.